One sample yielded the 22 T cell receptor beta chains listed below, sequenced in a study of blood T cell repertoires in COVID-19. The repertoire was sequenced with immunoSEQ multiplex PCR; TCRdb's copy has only in-frame clones and lacks some. Of hundreds of thousands of clones listed, approximately 90% are singletons. Sequencing used peripheral blood. The receptor set was obtained from a woman aged 18-35 years with acute or convalescent COVID-19.

The rearrangement joins TRBV23-1 to TRBJ2-2; the D gene is possibly TRBD2 (5 bases). TRBV23-1 is sorted into the ORF group, with uncertain function. This CDR3 has 15 residues. With 8 bases removed from V and 1 base from J, the gap between germline ends came to 14 bases. The CDR3 is CASPGKPKNTGELFF. The CDR3, as DNA: TGCGCCAGCCCCGGGAAGCCGAAGAACACCGGGGAGCTGTTTTTT.

The chain couples TRBV5-5 to TRBJ1-5; a weak D match, TRBD1 (6 bases). V shed 3 bases and J shed 7 bases, with 14 bases lying between them. The CDR3 loop spans 14 amino acids. Germline V CDR1 and CDR2: SGHKS, YYEKEE (reference sequence). The CDR3 DNA sequence: TGTGCCAGCAGCTACCACAGGGTTGGACAGCCCCAGCATTTT. As protein: CASSYHRVGQPQHF.

This clone was detected only once. The chain couples TRBV18 to TRBJ1-6; D is unclear. The CDR3 runs to 16 residues. The V gene's germline CDR1 is KGHSH and CDR2 LQKENI. Trimming cost V 2 bases and J 0 bases, with 8 bases left between them. The CDR3 loop is CASSPISVSYNSPLHF. DNA for the CDR3: TGTGCCAGCTCACCAATTTCAGTCTCCTATAATTCACCCCTCCACTTT.

The V and J genes are TRBV28 and TRBJ1-1; TRBD1 aligns across 9 bases. The length of the CDR3 is 15 residues. V dropped 0 bases and J dropped 1; count of bases not matched to a gene: 0. Germline values: CDR1 MDHEN, CDR2 SYDVKM. The CDR3 protein is CASSLWGQGNTEAFF. Here the CDR3 DNA reads TGTGCCAGCAGTTTATGGGGACAGGGGAACACTGAAGCTTTCTTT.

The chain employs TRBV13 and TRBJ2-7, with D uncertain. The CDR3 consists of 14 residues. Germline CDR1 is PRHDT and CDR2 is FYEKMQ (reference sequence). Deletions cut 0 bases from V and 1 base from J, with 7 bases between. The CDR3 sequence is CASSLGQFSYEQYF. The DNA of the CDR3 is TGTGCCAGCAGCTTAGGACAGTTTTCCTACGAGCAGTACTTC.

CDR3 DNA sequence: TGTGCCAGCAGCCCTTTAGACGGGGACACTGAAGCTTTCTTT. This sequence encodes CASSPLDGDTEAFF. The rearrangement joins TRBV7-3 to TRBJ1-1; D is undetermined. Germline loops: CDR1 SGHTA, CDR2 FQGTGA. The CDR3 sequence is 14 residues long. V lost 5 bases and J lost 3, with 13 bases in between.

The V and J genes are TRBV2 and TRBJ2-1; D uncertain. V gave up 3 bases and J gave up 9 bases, with 6 bases separating them. Germline lookup yields CDR1 SNHLY and CDR2 FYNNEI. The CDR3 sequence is 11 residues long. For the CDR3, the DNA is TGTGCCAGCAGTGAGAGGATTGAGCAGTTCTTC. Encoded protein: CASSERIEQFF.

The CDR3 coding sequence is TGTGCCAGCAGCCAATACGGGGGGGCCAGGGATACGCAGTATTTT. The encoded protein is CASSQYGGARDTQYF. The chain carries TRBV7-7 and TRBJ2-3; 8 nucleotides match TRBD2. V was pared by 5 bases and J by 6 bases, with 10 bases of the junction left unmatched. The CDR3 length is 15 residues. CDR1 and CDR2 (germline): SSHAT, FNYEAQ (reference sequence).

V and J are TRBV5-1 and TRBJ2-3, with D perhaps matching TRBD2 (5 bases). CDR1 is SGHRS and CDR2 is YFSETQ in the germline V gene. V dropped 5 bases and J dropped 2 bases, with 12 bases sitting between them. The CDR3 is 14 amino acids. The CDR3 DNA follows: TGCGCCAGCAGAATGCGGACTGACACAGATACGCAGTATTTT. It is translated as CASRMRTDTDTQYF.

V and J are TRBV6-5 and TRBJ2-7; TRBD1 might be the D (6 bases). This CDR3 region has 14 residues. V was trimmed by 6 bases and J by 4 bases, leaving 16 bases between them. Germline CDR1 and CDR2: MNHEY and SVGAGI. CDR3 region: CASSLIATGYEQYF. The CDR3 DNA reads as TGTGCCAGCAGCCTGATAGCGACAGGTTACGAGCAGTACTTC.

The rearrangement links TRBV7-2 to TRBJ1-2, with unresolved D. The V end was cut by 6 bases, the J end by 8 bases, with 25 bases between. This CDR3 has 16 amino acids. Germline CDR1 and CDR2: SGHTA and FQGNSA. The CDR3 loop reads CASRSGTQVLRGGYTF. In DNA, the CDR3 is TGTGCCAGCAGATCTGGAACCCAAGTTCTTCGCGGCGGCTACACCTTC.

V gene TRBV19 combines with J gene TRBJ2-7; a possible D gene is TRBD1 (5 bases). This CDR3 is built from 12 residues. The germline CDR1 and CDR2 sequences are LNHDA and SQIVND (reference sequence). V lost 5 bases and J lost 6, with 11 bases in between. The CDR3 DNA follows: TGTGCCAGTAGTCCCTCAGGGTTCGAGCAGTACTTC. Its protein product is CASSPSGFEQYF.

J is TRBJ1-2 and V is TRBV2; 8 bases line up with TRBD1. The CDR3 contains 15 residues. With V trimmed by 6 bases and J by 3 bases, 9 bases remained unmatched. CDR1 is SNHLY, CDR2 FYNNEI, per germline. The CDR3: CASSATGETYYGYTF. The CDR3 DNA follows: TGTGCCAGCAGCGCGACAGGGGAGACGTACTATGGCTACACCTTC.

The J gene is TRBJ2-7, the V gene TRBV7-2; 7 positions agree with TRBD1. The junction had 6 bases not matched to a gene; V was cut back by 2 bases and J by 2 bases. This CDR3 spans 15 amino acids. Germline lookup yields CDR1 SGHTA and CDR2 FQGNSA. The CDR3 spells CASSLRGGPTYEQYF. The CDR3 nucleotides are TGTGCCAGCAGCTTAAGAGGGGGCCCGACCTACGAGCAGTACTTC.

V gene TRBV9 combines with J gene TRBJ1-2, with D uncertain. The CDR3 runs to 19 residues. The germline V gene encodes CDR1 SGDLS and CDR2 YYNGEE. Trimming stripped 1 base from V and 0 bases from J, with 22 bases between. The CDR3 DNA sequence: TGTGCCAGCAGCGTAACCCCGAAACAAGTGGTGGGCGCTAACTATGGCTACACCTTC. This gives the protein CASSVTPKQVVGANYGYTF.

This clone was counted only a few times. The chain combines TRBV11-3 with TRBJ2-7; TRBD1 agrees at 8 bases. Germline V gene data show CDR1 as SGHNT and CDR2 as YENEEA. The CDR3 runs 16 residues. V shed 3 bases, J shed 2 bases, and the junction held 9 bases outside the gene matches. Here the CDR3 DNA reads TGTGCCAGCAGCTTGGAAACAGGGGGTGGGACCTACGAGCAGTACTTC. This translates into CASSLETGGGTYEQYF.

This clone was recorded a few times. This sequence joins TRBV5-1 and TRBJ2-1, with D perhaps TRBD2 (6 bases). The CDR3 extends over 14 amino acids. V shed 4 bases and J shed 6 bases, with 14 bases lying between them. Germline V lookup: CDR1 SGHRS, CDR2 YFSETQ. The CDR3 sequence: CASSNGLGGNEQFF. The DNA of the CDR3 is TGCGCCAGCAGCAACGGACTGGGGGGCAATGAGCAGTTCTTC. Based on the CDR3 plus reference TRBV5-1 and TRBJ2-1, the full variable domain is KAGVTQTPRYLIKTRGQQVTLSCSPISGHRSVSWYQQTPGQGLQFLFEYFSETQRNKGNFPGRFSGRQFSNSRSEMNVSTLELGDSALYLCASSNGLGGNEQFFGPGTRLTVL.

The rearrangement joins TRBV7-2 to TRBJ1-4; TRBD1 might be the D (6 bases). The germline CDR1 and CDR2 sequences are SGHTA and FQGNSA. The CDR3 has 16 amino acids. V was shortened by 2 bases and J by 3 bases, with 13 bases between the two germline ends. The CDR3 is CASSLSGGAPNEKLFF. The CDR3, as DNA: TGTGCCAGCAGCTTATCCGGGGGGGCGCCTAATGAAAAACTGTTTTTT.

This clone appeared once. The chain links TRBV5-8 to TRBJ1-4, with 8 bases aligning to TRBD1. V gave up 0 bases and J gave up 6 bases; unmatched junction bases: 7. The germline CDR1 and CDR2 sequences are SGHTS and YDEGEE. The CDR3 length is 16 residues. Here the CDR3 DNA reads TGTGCCAGCAGCTTGGGGCAGGGGGCGCATCATGAAAAACTGTTTTTT. Its translation: CASSLGQGAHHEKLFF.

As to this clone: Other DNA sequences from this sample encode an identical CDR3 as well. The rearrangement uses TRBV6-1 and TRBJ1-2; TRBD1 matches 7 bases. The CDR3 is 13 amino acids. CDR1 MNHNS and CDR2 SASEGT come from the germline V gene. J was trimmed by 3 bases and V by 2 bases; bases with no gene match: 0. CDR3: CASSETGDYGYTF. CDR3 coding DNA: TGTGCCAGCAGTGAAACAGGGGACTATGGCTACACCTTC.

The rearrangement links TRBV3-1 (or the pseudogene TRBV3-2) to TRBJ1-3; D gene uncertain. V was clipped by 4 bases and J by 7 bases, with 17 bases between them. The CDR3 extends over 15 amino acids. CDR1 is LGHDT and CDR2 is YNNKEL in the germline V gene (reference sequence). The CDR3 region is CASSRDGLLGNTIYF. DNA for the CDR3: TGTGCCAGCAGCCGAGACGGACTCCTAGGGAACACCATATATTTT.

This clone has a single count. This chain links TRBV24-1 with TRBJ1-1; D might be TRBD1 (6 bases). There are 12 residues in the CDR3. Germline-derived CDR1 and CDR2 are KGHDR and SFDVKD. V was clipped by 6 bases and J by 7 bases, with 11 bases between them. This CDR3 is CATSQTGYEAFF. The CDR3 DNA reads as TGTGCCACCAGTCAAACAGGGTATGAAGCTTTCTTT.